The entry below gives a single T cell receptor beta chain sequence along with its context. Authors' analysis steps: Amplification of reference gene primers was used by the study to estimate nucleated cell counts. Only in-frame clones appear in the TCRdb table, and some are missing; sequencing was by immunoSEQ multiplex PCR. V and J calls plus clone size are reproduced from that table; the DNA served to infer D and trimming. Of some 74,000 clones in the sample, around 87% were seen once. The data originate from a study of blood T cell repertoires in COVID-19. At the level of the study: Sources were T cells, B-cell-depleted T cells, or PBMCs; the material itself was cDNA or gDNA.

Germline V gene sequence: CDR1 SNHLY, CDR2 FYNNEI. There are 15 residues in the CDR3. The ends lost 7 bases at V and 8 bases at J; junction bases unmatched: 12. V usage is TRBV2 and J usage is TRBJ2-1; 9 nucleotides line up with TRBD1. Sequencing input: peripheral blood. The receptor was derived from a man aged 50 to 59 with active COVID-19. CDR3 sequence: CASIPSLTGGDEQFF. The CDR3 DNA is TGTGCCAGCATCCCATCATTGACAGGGGGGGATGAGCAGTTCTTC.